The T cell receptor (beta chain) under discussion was sequenced for a study of blood T cell repertoires in COVID-19. Background on the study: Sources were T cells, B-cell-depleted T cells, or PBMCs; the material itself was cDNA or gDNA.

Repertoires were generated with immunoSEQ multiplex PCR, while TCRdb's copy carries only in-frame clones and drops some. The table includes hundreds of thousands of clones, approximately 90% detected once. The sample holds one count of this clone. This receptor was identified in a woman younger than 30 who had recovered from COVID-19. Specimen: PBMCs or T cells enriched from blood (not recorded which).

This CDR3 reads CASSLGSLSGNTIYF. DNA of the CDR3: TGTGCCAGCAGTTTAGGGAGCCTCTCTGGAAACACCATATATTTT. The genes are TRBV28 and TRBJ1-3, with D hard to call. The germline gives CDR1 MDHEN, CDR2 SYDVKM. Trimming left V 2 bases short and J 0 bases short, with 8 bases between. There are 15 residues in the CDR3.